The rows below give T cell receptor beta chains drawn from one sample of a study of blood T cell repertoires in COVID-19. TCRdb's table, derived via immunoSEQ multiplex PCR, lists solely in-frame clones and lacks some. The sample has 200,000 to 300,000 clones; about 89% are singletons. Sequenced material: PBMCs or T cells enriched from blood (not recorded which). The receptors here all came from a woman aged 30 to 39 who had recovered from COVID-19. Each CDR3 is given with its conserved first and last residue. A D gene is named only where the DNA matches it firmly.

j_call,cdr3_length,d_call,v_call,cdr3_aa,cdr3_nt
TRBJ1-5,16,TRBD1,TRBV28,CASRRTGTGGFWPQHF,TGTGCCAGCAGGCGGACCGGGACAGGGGGATTCTGGCCCCAGCATTTT
TRBJ1-1,17,TRBD1,TRBV28,CASSPYDRDSLNTEAFF,TGTGCCAGCAGTCCATATGATCGGGACAGCTTGAACACTGAAGCTTTCTTT
TRBJ2-7,13,TRBD1,TRBV3-1/TRBV3-2,CASSQRQGIGQYF,TGTGCCAGCAGCCAGAGACAGGGGATCGGGCAGTACTTC
TRBJ2-3,18,TRBD2,TRBV28,CASSPLAGGLLSTDTQYF,TGTGCCAGCTCACCATTGGCGGGAGGCCTCCTTAGCACAGATACGCAGTATTTT
TRBJ1-1,13,-,TRBV29-1,CSVEIESLTEAFF,TGCAGCGTTGAGATAGAGAGTCTCACTGAAGCTTTCTTT
TRBJ2-1,15,TRBD2,TRBV7-9,CASRPIAGDPGRQFF,TGTGCCAGCAGACCAATAGCGGGAGACCCTGGTAGGCAGTTCTTC
TRBJ2-2,17,TRBD2,TRBV10-3,CAIRFNPSGENTGELFF,TGTGCCATCAGGTTTAACCCTAGCGGGGAGAACACCGGGGAGCTGTTTTTT
TRBJ2-1,16,TRBD2,TRBV20-1,CSASRLGTRFYNEQFF,TGCAGTGCTAGTAGGCTCGGGACTAGATTCTACAATGAGCAGTTCTTC
TRBJ1-3,15,-,TRBV7-2,CASSPRGGTGNTIYF,TGTGCCAGCAGCCCCCGGGGGGGGACTGGAAACACCATATATTTT
TRBJ2-5,12,TRBD2,TRBV19,CASSGLGETQYF,TGTGCCAGTAGCGGACTAGGAGAGACCCAGTACTTC
TRBJ2-7,18,TRBD2,TRBV24-1,CATSYLRTSGFFSYEQYF,TGTGCCACCAGTTATCTCCGGACTAGCGGGTTTTTCTCCTACGAGCAGTACTTC
TRBJ1-1,15,-,TRBV18,CASSGRTDLNTEAFF,TGTGCCAGCTCAGGCAGGACAGACCTGAACACTGAAGCTTTCTTT
TRBJ2-3,17,TRBD2,TRBV11-3,CASSLTRLAGGPDTQYF,TGTGCCAGCAGCTTGACTCGACTAGCGGGAGGCCCAGATACGCAGTATTTT
TRBJ2-2,19,TRBD2,TRBV10-3,CAISEGPQLAGSSTGELFF,TGTGCCATCAGTGAAGGGCCACAGCTAGCGGGGTCTAGCACCGGGGAGCTGTTTTTT
TRBJ2-7,13,TRBD1,TRBV27,CASSILTGDEQYF,TGTGCCAGCAGTATCTTAACAGGGGACGAGCAGTACTTC
TRBJ1-5,15,-,TRBV19,CASSTTHNSNQPQHF,TGTGCCAGTAGTACCACACACAATAGCAATCAGCCCCAGCATTTT